These 26 T cell receptor beta chains were sequenced from one sample in a study of vaccination effects on CD4 cells after COVID-19. Before any sequencing was done, the ViraFEST assay used viral peptide pools to expand antigen-specific CD4+ T cells. Isolating CD4+ T cells followed more than 9 days of culture. The person was diagnosed with PCR-confirmed SARS-CoV-2 infection between March and December 2020. Two doses of either BNT162b2 or mRNA-1273 were given to each participant. These receptors are not linked to any known antigen. Clones were sequenced by immunoSEQ multiplex PCR, and TCRdb holds only the in-frame ones, with some missing. In the table there are about 14,000 clones, about 73% of which are singletons. The sample was CD4+ T cells from PBMCs cultured with HCoV-NL63 spike peptides, taken after COVID-19 vaccination. The receptors derive from a human donor who had a prior SARS-CoV-2 infection.

V usage is TRBV5-4 and J usage is TRBJ1-1; TRBD1 is a possible D gene (6 bases). The V end was cut by 1 base, the J end by 3 bases, with 10 bases between. Germline V gene sequence: CDR1 SGHNT, CDR2 YYREEE (reference sequence). The CDR3 contains 14 residues. The CDR3 bases are TGTGCCAGCAGCTTGAGCAGGGGCTACACTGAAGCTTTCTTT. It yields the protein CASSLSRGYTEAFF.

CDR3 coding DNA: TGTGCCAGCAGCCCTGGGGGGAGGAGGGCCTACGAGCAGTACTTC. As protein: CASSPGGRRAYEQYF. The chain combines TRBV9 with TRBJ2-7; D is perhaps TRBD2 (6 bases). CDR1 SGDLS and CDR2 YYNGEE come from the germline V gene. The CDR3 extends over 15 amino acids. V lost 4 bases and J 2 bases, leaving 16 bases between the germline ends.

CDR3 sequence: CASSLEGGYGYTF. DNA of the CDR3: TGCGCCAGCAGCTTGGAAGGGGGCTATGGCTACACCTTC. The chain recombines TRBV5-1 with TRBJ1-2; maybe TRBD1 (6 bases). The CDR3 is made up of 13 amino acids. Deletions cut 0 bases from V and 4 bases from J, with 7 bases between. Per germline, CDR1 SGHRS and CDR2 YFSETQ.

The V gene is TRBV4-3, the J gene TRBJ2-3, with TRBD2 matching over 10 bases. J gave up 4 bases and V 0 bases, and 4 bases lay outside the gene matches. CDR1 is LGHNA, CDR2 YSLEER, per germline. This CDR3 contains 16 residues. The CDR3 DNA reads as TGCGCCAGCAGCCAAGATCTAGCGGGAGCATCAGATACGCAGTATTTT. Residues: CASSQDLAGASDTQYF.

The V call is TRBV5-5, the J call TRBJ2-7; tentative D call: TRBD1 (7 bases). This CDR3 spans 16 amino acids. Germline CDR1 reads SGHKS; CDR2 reads YYEKEE (reference sequence). V lost 4 bases and J lost 2, with 19 bases in between. The CDR3 nucleotides are TGTGCCAGCAGCGCCCCCCCTTCAGGGGGGCCCTACGAGCAGTACTTC. Residues: CASSAPPSGGPYEQYF.

This clone has a single count. The chain links TRBV14 to TRBJ1-3, with D possibly matching TRBD1 (5 bases). CDR1 SGHDN and CDR2 FVKESK come from the germline V gene. The CDR3 runs 19 residues. V shed 1 base and J shed 1 base, with 20 bases lying between them. In nucleotides, the CDR3 is TGTGCCAGCAGCCAAGTACGCGGGACGCAGCTAGTATCTGGAAACACCATATATTTT. Translation gives CASSQVRGTQLVSGNTIYF.

This clone was counted a few times. The chain couples TRBV19 to TRBJ1-5; no reliable D call. The CDR3 totals 13 residues. Germline V gene lookup returns CDR1 LNHDA and CDR2 SQIVND (reference sequence). V lost 10 bases, J lost 1 base, and 11 bases lay in between. The CDR3 loop is CATGVMSNQPQHF. The CDR3 nucleotides are TGTGCCACGGGTGTAATGAGCAATCAGCCCCAGCATTTT.

This clone was observed a few times. The genes are TRBV2 and TRBJ1-2; TRBD1 matches 7 bases. In germline, CDR1 is SNHLY, CDR2 FYNNEI. V lost 8 bases, J lost 7 bases, and 16 bases stayed unmatched. CDR3 size: 15 residues. The CDR3 bases are TGTGCCAGCGGATTAGGGACAGCCGCTCTATCTGGCTACACCTTC. As protein: CASGLGTAALSGYTF.

The rearrangement joins TRBV20-1 to TRBJ1-2; D possibly corresponds to TRBD1 (6 bases). The CDR3 consists of 18 residues. V lost 3 bases, J lost 4 bases, and 27 bases lay in between. Germline V gene lookup returns CDR1 DFQATT and CDR2 SNEGSKA (reference sequence). This CDR3 is CSASRGAGEGSIGYGYTF. The CDR3 nucleotides are TGCAGTGCTAGTCGAGGGGCAGGGGAGGGGAGTATCGGCTATGGCTACACCTTC.

J is TRBJ2-7 and V is TRBV3-1 (or the pseudogene TRBV3-2); 7 positions agree with TRBD2. Trimming cost V 2 bases and J 9 bases; bases outside gene matches: 10. Germline lookup yields CDR1 LGHDT and CDR2 YNNKEL (reference sequence). This CDR3 contains 14 residues. CDR3 in amino acids: CASSQFPRGGRQYF. The CDR3 DNA is TGTGCCAGCAGCCAATTCCCTAGGGGAGGGCGGCAGTACTTC.

This rearrangement joins TRBV29-1 to TRBJ2-3; D is uncertain. The length of the CDR3 is 13 residues. Trimming left V 7 bases short and J 6 bases short, with 17 bases between. Germline assignment: CDR1 SQVTM and CDR2 ANQGSEA. The CDR3: CSGRLSLVDTQYF. DNA for the CDR3: TGCAGCGGGAGACTCTCGTTGGTCGATACGCAGTATTTT.

This chain links TRBV4-2 with TRBJ2-1, with D possibly TRBD1 on 5 matching bases. This CDR3 is 16 amino acids long. Per germline, CDR1 LGHNA and CDR2 YNFKEQ. The V and J ends lost 0 bases and 4 bases respectively, with 13 bases between them. The CDR3 protein is CASSQDKGSVYNEQFF. CDR3 in DNA: TGTGCCAGCAGCCAAGATAAGGGGTCGGTGTACAATGAGCAGTTCTTC.

V and J are TRBV7-2 and TRBJ2-7; 8 bases match TRBD2. The CDR3 loop spans 18 amino acids. V gave up 5 bases and J gave up 4 bases; unmatched junction bases: 19. CDR1 is SGHTA and CDR2 is FQGNSA in the germline V gene. In DNA, the CDR3 is TGTGCCAGCAGCCCAGTCCCTGGGGGGGGACTAGGCGGTTACGAGCAGTACTTC. Its translation: CASSPVPGGGLGGYEQYF.

This clone has a handful of counts. The rearrangement joins TRBV5-5 to TRBJ1-2, with D uncertain. The CDR3 sequence is 13 residues long. Germline V gene sequence: CDR1 SGHKS, CDR2 YYEKEE (reference sequence). V lost 4 bases, J lost 8 bases, and 15 bases lay in between. This chain's CDR3 is CASSGETYWGYTF. The CDR3 DNA sequence: TGTGCCAGCAGCGGGGAGACCTATTGGGGCTACACCTTC. Variable domain in full (rest from reference TRBV5-5 and TRBJ1-2): DAGVTQSPTHLIKTRGQQVTLRCSPISGHKSVSWYQQVLGQGPQFIFQYYEKEERGRGNFPDRFSARQFPNYSSELNVNALLLGDSALYLCASSGETYWGYTFGSGTRLTVV.

V usage is TRBV7-9 and J usage is TRBJ2-5; D possibly corresponds to TRBD1 (5 bases). The ends were cut back, 5 bases at V and 0 bases at J, with 19 bases in the middle. This CDR3 is 17 amino acids long. Germline loops: CDR1 SEHNR, CDR2 FQNEAQ (reference sequence). CDR3 amino acids: CASSPTYGRADQETQYF. DNA for the CDR3: TGTGCCAGCAGCCCTACGTATGGCAGGGCGGACCAAGAGACCCAGTACTTC.

This clone was observed a single time. This chain joins TRBV6-2 or TRBV6-3 and TRBJ1-1, with D perhaps TRBD1 (5 bases). Germline loops: CDR1 MNHEY, CDR2 SVGEGT. V lost 4 bases and J 0 bases, leaving 6 bases between the germline ends. The CDR3 extends over 13 amino acids. The CDR3 nucleotides are TGTGCCAGCAGTTGGGACTTGAACACTGAAGCTTTCTTT. Its translation: CASSWDLNTEAFF.

V gene TRBV7-2 combines with J gene TRBJ2-7; D possibly corresponds to TRBD1 (5 bases). The V gene's germline CDR1 is SGHTA and CDR2 FQGNSA. This CDR3 is 15 amino acids long. The V end was cut by 3 bases, the J end by 2 bases, with 14 bases between. The CDR3: CASSLTRAGTYEQYF. In DNA, the CDR3 is TGTGCCAGCAGCTTGACCAGGGCAGGGACCTACGAGCAGTACTTC.

The chain links TRBV5-4 to TRBJ2-1; 9 bases map to TRBD2. Germline V gene lookup returns CDR1 SGHNT and CDR2 YYREEE (reference sequence). Trimming removed 4 bases from V and 7 bases from J; junction bases left unmatched: 12. This CDR3 is built from 16 residues. In nucleotides, the CDR3 is TGTGCCAGCAGCCCACCTGGCGGGGGGGCCGGAAATGAGCAGTTCTTC. Amino acids: CASSPPGGGAGNEQFF. Supplemented by reference TRBV5-4 and TRBJ2-1, the full variable domain reads ETGVTQSPTHLIKTRGQQVTLRCSSQSGHNTVSWYQQALGQGPQFIFQYYREEENGRGNFPPRFSGLQFPNYSSELNVNALELDDSALYLCASSPPGGGAGNEQFFGPGTRLTVL.

This rearrangement joins TRBV25-1 to TRBJ2-5, with TRBD1 identical over 9 bases. J lost 5 bases, V lost 6 bases, and 1 base had no gene match. Germline V gives CDR1 MGHDK, CDR2 SYGVNS. The CDR3 covers 12 residues. The CDR3 region has the DNA TGTGCCAGCAGAGGACAGGGGGAGACCCAGTACTTC. Protein: CASRGQGETQYF.

The gene calls are TRBV5-1 and TRBJ1-3, with a possible D match to TRBD1 (5 bases). CDR3 length equals 15 residues. Germline CDR1 SGHRS, CDR2 YFSETQ. Trimming stripped 4 bases from V and 0 bases from J, with 11 bases between. The CDR3 is CASSTGRSSGNTIYF. The CDR3 coding sequence is TGCGCCAGCAGCACGGGACGGTCCTCTGGAAACACCATATATTTT.

This clone was detected a few times. The genes are TRBV2 and TRBJ2-7; the D is unclear. The V gene lost 5 bases and the J gene lost 6 bases, with 17 bases spanning the gap. Germline lookup yields CDR1 SNHLY and CDR2 FYNNEI. CDR3 length: 14 amino acids. The CDR3: CASSPRTGSGEQYF. CDR3 bases: TGTGCCAGCAGTCCCCGGACGGGTTCAGGCGAGCAGTACTTC.

This chain links TRBV5-1 with TRBJ2-4; 7 nucleotides line up with TRBD1. The germline V gene encodes CDR1 SGHRS and CDR2 YFSETQ. Losses at the gene ends were 2 bases for V and 2 bases for J; bases not matched to a gene: 1. CDR3 length: 14 amino acids. The CDR3 DNA sequence: TGCGCCAGCAGCTTACAGGGGACCAAAAACATTCAGTACTTC. This sequence encodes CASSLQGTKNIQYF.

V usage is TRBV5-1 and J usage is TRBJ2-7, with 7 bases fitting TRBD2. Germline lookup yields CDR1 SGHRS and CDR2 YFSETQ. The V segment lost 2 bases and the J segment 4 bases; nucleotides outside the gene matches: 9. CDR3 length: 15 amino acids. The CDR3 DNA reads TGCGCCAGCAGCTTAGGTACTAGCGTGGAGTACGAGCAGTACTTC. This sequence encodes CASSLGTSVEYEQYF. Together with reference TRBV5-1 and TRBJ2-7, the CDR3 gives the full variable domain: KAGVTQTPRYLIKTRGQQVTLSCSPISGHRSVSWYQQTPGQGLQFLFEYFSETQRNKGNFPGRFSGRQFSNSRSEMNVSTLELGDSALYLCASSLGTSVEYEQYFGPGTRLTVT.

This clone occurred a few times. V and J are TRBV4-2 and TRBJ2-4; D is unclear. This CDR3 comprises 13 residues. The ends were cut back, 3 bases at V and 1 base at J, with 4 bases in the middle. Germline CDR1 and CDR2: LGHNA and YNFKEQ. The CDR3 region is CASSQAAKNIQYF. The CDR3 nucleotides are TGTGCCAGCAGCCAGGCCGCCAAAAACATTCAGTACTTC.

V and J are TRBV5-1 and TRBJ2-1; the match to TRBD2 covers 8 bases. This CDR3 contains 15 residues. V was clipped by 5 bases and J by 4 bases; unmatched bases: 8. The germline V gene encodes CDR1 SGHRS and CDR2 YFSETQ. CDR3 residues: CASSSTSASYNEQFF. CDR3 DNA: TGCGCCAGCAGTTCGACTAGCGCTTCATACAATGAGCAGTTCTTC.

V is TRBV5-1 and J is TRBJ2-3; D is ambiguous. Between the trimmed V and J ends, which lost 2 bases and 2 bases, there was a span of 6 bases. The germline gives CDR1 SGHRS, CDR2 YFSETQ. This CDR3 is 13 amino acids long. In DNA form, the CDR3 reads TGCGCCAGCAGCTTACTCGTCACAGATACGCAGTATTTT. Amino acid sequence: CASSLLVTDTQYF.